Following are 5 T cell receptor beta chains from one sample sequenced in a study of OX40 agonist ivuxolimab in advanced cancers. The protocol was immunoSEQ multiplex PCR, while the TCRdb copy is restricted to in-frame clones and leaves out a portion. The sample holds tens of thousands of clones; roughly 85% are singletons and the top ten take 0.3% to 0.35%. Here the sequenced sample was CD4+ or CD8+ T cells sorted from blood, taken in a trial of the OX40 agonist ivuxolimab. These receptors came from an adult with an advanced solid tumor such as melanoma, head and neck, liver or kidney cancer.

The rearrangement joins TRBV5-6 to TRBJ1-4; D gene uncertain. Germline CDR1 SGHDT, CDR2 YYEEEE. This CDR3 region has 14 residues. V dropped 0 bases and J dropped 11 bases, with 14 bases sitting between them. The CDR3 nucleotides are TGTGCCAGCAGCTTGGGGTCAGGAGGGTGGAAACTGTTTTTT. This codes for CASSLGSGGWKLFF.

The V call is TRBV30, the J call TRBJ2-7; D is perhaps TRBD2 (6 bases). The CDR3 is made up of 13 amino acids. CDR1 GTSNPN and CDR2 SVGIG come from the germline V gene (reference sequence). V lost 5 bases to trimming and J lost 0 bases, with 11 bases between them. The CDR3: CAWAGTHSYEQYF. For the CDR3, the DNA is TGTGCCTGGGCTGGGACTCACTCCTACGAGCAGTACTTC. The whole variable domain, remainder taken from reference TRBV30 and TRBJ2-7, is SQTIHQWPATLVQPVGSPLSLECTVEGTSNPNLYWYRQAAGRGLQLLFYSVGIGQISSEVPQNLSASRPQDRQFILSSKKLLLSDSGFYLCAWAGTHSYEQYFGPGTRLTVT.

The rearrangement uses TRBV7-9 and TRBJ1-4; no reliable D call. Looked up from germline, CDR1 is SEHNR and CDR2 is FQNEAQ (reference sequence). Trimming left V 3 bases short and J 5 bases short, with 1 base between. This CDR3 is 11 amino acids long. The CDR3 is CASSFNEKLFF. The CDR3 bases are TGTGCCAGCAGCTTCAATGAAAAACTGTTTTTT.

V and J are TRBV7-9 and TRBJ1-1, with D uncertain. The CDR3 runs to 14 residues. The V end lost 1 base, the J end lost 5 bases, and 11 bases lay between the germline ends. Germline CDR1 is SEHNR and CDR2 is FQNEAQ (reference sequence). CDR3 coding DNA: TGTGCCAGCAGCTTAGTCCCGGGTAGAACTGAAGCTTTCTTT. This gives the protein CASSLVPGRTEAFF.

J is TRBJ1-3 and V is TRBV5-1, with a possible D match to TRBD1 (5 bases). This CDR3 comprises 14 residues. V was shortened by 4 bases and J by 1 base, with 9 bases between the two germline ends. Germline-derived CDR1 and CDR2 are SGHRS and YFSETQ. CDR3 bases: TGCGCCAGCAGCGATCAGGGATCTGGAAACACCATATATTTT. As protein: CASSDQGSGNTIYF. Filled out from reference TRBV5-1 and TRBJ1-3, the complete variable domain reads KAGVTQTPRYLIKTRGQQVTLSCSPISGHRSVSWYQQTPGQGLQFLFEYFSETQRNKGNFPGRFSGRQFSNSRSEMNVSTLELGDSALYLCASSDQGSGNTIYFGEGSWLTVV.